The present T cell receptor (beta chain) was sequenced within a study of blood T cell repertoires in COVID-19. Overall study context: Whether acute or convalescent, the COVID-19 samples came from the United States, Italy and Spain. Sources were T cells, B-cell-depleted T cells, or PBMCs; the material itself was cDNA or gDNA.

The length of the CDR3 is 13 residues. The V segment lost 5 bases and the J segment 3 bases; nucleotides outside the gene matches: 1. Germline V gene data show CDR1 as LNHDA and CDR2 as SQIVND (reference sequence). Per the original data handling: Counts of nucleated cells, estimated from reference gene primer amplification, were obtained. Generated by immunoSEQ multiplex PCR, the TCRdb table keeps only in-frame clones and is missing some. The DNA was the basis for D and trimming; V, J and clone size are from that table. The table includes 70,000 or so clones, more than 75% detected once. It was during active infection that Seattle patients were enrolled and then longitudinally followed.

The sequencing input was peripheral blood. This chain links TRBV19 with TRBJ1-2; 9 nucleotides line up with TRBD1. The receptor was isolated from a man aged 35 to 55 with COVID-19, enrolled during active disease. CDR3 sequence (DNA): TGTGCCAGTAGTCGGACAGGGGACTATGGCTACACCTTC. Translation: CASSRTGDYGYTF.